Sequencing of this TCR beta chain was carried out in a study of T cell responses to AZD1222 COVID-19 vaccine. Overall study results and limits: Per reports, nearly half of all spike-specific TCRs target regions that are unmutated in variants. At study baseline, merely five or six AZD1222 recipients were seropositive. Spike as a whole was targeted by vaccine-associated CD4 TCRs, dominant at 160-218 and 743-854. Samples come after the peak T cell response, not at day 14.

TCRdb's copy holds only in-frame clones and misses some; the assay was immunoSEQ multiplex PCR. This table has some 150,000 clones, roughly 88% appearing once. Comments on this clone: The antigen is unknown.

This sequence originates from an adult who received the AZD1222 COVID-19 vaccine. This sample comprised peripheral blood, obtained 28 days after the second AZD1222 dose.

CDR3 residues: CASSLEGRADTQYF. The CDR3 DNA follows: TGTGCCAGCAGCTTGGAGGGTCGGGCAGATACGCAGTATTTT. The V and J genes are TRBV5-8 and TRBJ2-3; D not resolved. Trimming took off 0 bases at V and 4 bases at J, with 9 bases between the two ends. The CDR3 length is 14 residues. Germline V gene lookup returns CDR1 SGHTS and CDR2 YDEGEE. Looking up the rest from reference TRBV5-8 and TRBJ2-3 gives the full variable domain: EAGVTQSPTHLIKTRGQQATLRCSPISGHTSVYWYQQALGLGLQFLLWYDEGEERNRGNFPPRFSGRQFPNYSSELNVNALELEDSALYLCASSLEGRADTQYFGPGTRLTVL.